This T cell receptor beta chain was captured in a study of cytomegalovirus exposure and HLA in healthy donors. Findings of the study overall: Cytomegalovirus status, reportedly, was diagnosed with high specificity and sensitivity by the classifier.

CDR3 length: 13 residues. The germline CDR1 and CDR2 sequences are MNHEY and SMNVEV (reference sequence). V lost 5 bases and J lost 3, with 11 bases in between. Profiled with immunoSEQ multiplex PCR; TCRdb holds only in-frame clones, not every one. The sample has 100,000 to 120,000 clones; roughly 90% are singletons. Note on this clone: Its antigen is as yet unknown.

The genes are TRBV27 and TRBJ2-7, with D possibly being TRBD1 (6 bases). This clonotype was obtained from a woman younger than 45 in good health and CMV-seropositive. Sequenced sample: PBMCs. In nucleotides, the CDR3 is TGTGCCAGCAGTGAGGGGGTCTACTACGAGCAGTACTTC. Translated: CASSEGVYYEQYF.